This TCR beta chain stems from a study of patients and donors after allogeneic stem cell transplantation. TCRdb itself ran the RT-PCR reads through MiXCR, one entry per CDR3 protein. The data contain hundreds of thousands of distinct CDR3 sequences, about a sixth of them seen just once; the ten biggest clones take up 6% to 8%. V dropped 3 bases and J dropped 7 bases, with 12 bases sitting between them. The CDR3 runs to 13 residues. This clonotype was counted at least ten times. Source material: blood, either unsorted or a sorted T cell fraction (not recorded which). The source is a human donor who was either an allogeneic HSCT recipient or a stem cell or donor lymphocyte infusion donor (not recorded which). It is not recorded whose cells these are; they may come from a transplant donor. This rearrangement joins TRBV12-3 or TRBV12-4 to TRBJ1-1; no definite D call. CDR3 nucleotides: TGTGCCAGCAGTTTTGGCAGGACGATTGAAGCTTTCTTT. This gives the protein CASSFGRTIEAFF.